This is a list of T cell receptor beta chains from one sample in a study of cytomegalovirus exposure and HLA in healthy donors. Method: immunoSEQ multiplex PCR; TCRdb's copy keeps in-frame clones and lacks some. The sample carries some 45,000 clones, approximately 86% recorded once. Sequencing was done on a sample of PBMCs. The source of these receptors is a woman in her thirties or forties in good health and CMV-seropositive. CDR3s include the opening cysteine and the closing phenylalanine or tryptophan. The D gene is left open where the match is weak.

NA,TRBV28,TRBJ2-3,CASSGLQGRTDTQYF
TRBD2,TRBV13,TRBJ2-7,CASSTLGLAYHEQYF
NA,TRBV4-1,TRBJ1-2,CASSQPLGGIGGYTF
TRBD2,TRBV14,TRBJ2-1,CASSQGLAGGREQFF
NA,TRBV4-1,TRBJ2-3,CASSLNSWTDTQYF
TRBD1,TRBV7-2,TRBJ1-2,CASSATAGQGYGYTF
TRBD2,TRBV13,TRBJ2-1,CASSGQRGGYNEQFF
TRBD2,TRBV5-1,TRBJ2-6,CATAGGGGANVLTF
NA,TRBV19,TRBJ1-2,CASSLGYGYTF
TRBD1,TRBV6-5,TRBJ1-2,CASSIGTGRGYTF